A selection of T cell receptor beta chains follows, all from one sample in a study of CD8 T cells in Susac syndrome. TCRdb processed the immunoSEQ multiplex PCR reads anew with MiXCR; each CDR3 protein has one entry. The data hold 150,000 to 200,000 distinct CDR3 sequences, with around 94% observed a single time. Material for sequencing was CD4+ T cells from PBMCs. All receptors come from a human donor in good health. The CDR3 runs from the conserved cysteine through the conserved F or W. The D gene is left open where the match is weak. Part of the rows lack a size; the others show once, few, many or a class for expanded clones.

d_call	v_call	clone_size	j_call	cdr3_aa	cdr3_nt
TRBD1	TRBV15	-	TRBJ1-2	CATSRVQQGDLGYTF	TGTGCCACCAGCAGAGTCCAACAGGGGGACCTCGGCTACACCTTC
TRBD1	TRBV12-3/TRBV12-4	-	TRBJ1-1	CASGQETTEAFF	TGTGCCAGCGGACAGGAGACCACTGAAGCTTTCTTT
-	TRBV5-6	-	TRBJ1-5	CASSLERVAHF	TGTGCCAGCAGCTTGGAGAGGGTAGCGCATTTT
TRBD2	TRBV4-2	-	TRBJ2-2	CASSRLGLAGAGELFF	TGTGCCAGCAGCCGCTTGGGACTAGCGGGGGCCGGGGAGCTGTTTTTT
-	TRBV4-3	-	TRBJ2-5	CASSQDVHQETQYF	TGCGCCAGCAGCCAAGATGTCCACCAAGAGACCCAGTACTTC
-	TRBV3-1	-	TRBJ2-3	CASSLKPTDTQYF	TGTGCCAGCAGCCTAAAGCCTACAGATACGCAGTATTTT
-	TRBV7-2	-	TRBJ2-1	CASSTRTVYNEQFF	TGTGCCAGCAGCACTCGGACAGTCTACAATGAGCAGTTCTTC
-	TRBV28	-	TRBJ1-2	CASSPGAQQYGYTF	TGTGCCAGCAGCCCCGGAGCCCAGCAATATGGCTACACCTTC
-	TRBV30	-	TRBJ1-4	CAWSGRAELFF	TGTGCCTGGAGTGGCCGGGCGGAACTGTTTTTT
-	TRBV5-1	once	TRBJ1-2	CASRGSKNYGYTF	TGCGCCAGCAGGGGGAGCAAGAACTATGGCTACACCTTC
TRBD2	TRBV15	-	TRBJ2-1	CATSRGGGGPHEQFF	TGTGCCACCAGCAGAGGCGGGGGGGGCCCCCATGAGCAGTTCTTC
-	TRBV9	-	TRBJ2-7	CASSVGAQLTYEQYF	TGTGCCAGCAGCGTAGGAGCACAGCTGACCTACGAGCAGTACTTC
-	TRBV3-1	-	TRBJ2-2	CASSHGELATGELFF	TGTGCCAGCAGCCATGGGGAATTAGCCACCGGGGAGCTGTTTTTT
-	TRBV30	-	TRBJ2-2	CAWSPMRGLTGELFF	TGTGCCTGGAGTCCAATGCGGGGATTAACCGGGGAGCTGTTTTTT
TRBD1	TRBV20-1	-	TRBJ2-7	CSARSGGPSSYEQYF	TGCAGTGCTAGATCAGGGGGACCCAGCTCCTACGAGCAGTACTTC
-	TRBV3-1	-	TRBJ1-2	CASSQGVAAYGYTF	TGTGCCAGCAGCCAAGGGGTAGCGGCCTATGGCTACACCTTC
TRBD2	TRBV20-1	-	TRBJ2-5	CSARDPRRGETQYF	TGCAGTGCTAGAGATCCACGGCGGGGGGAGACCCAGTACTTC
-	TRBV28	-	TRBJ1-5	CASSGTRNQPQHF	TGTGCCAGCAGTGGGACAAGAAATCAGCCCCAGCATTTT
-	TRBV15	-	TRBJ1-2	CATSSGALYGYTF	TGTGCCACCAGCAGTGGCGCTTTATATGGCTACACCTTC
-	TRBV18	-	TRBJ2-3	CASSPPSSDTQYF	TGTGCCAGCTCACCACCTTCGAGCGATACGCAGTATTTT
TRBD2	TRBV20-1	-	TRBJ2-5	CSARVGGGYQETQYF	TGCAGTGCTAGAGTGGGCGGGGGGTACCAAGAGACCCAGTACTTC
TRBD1	TRBV6-5	-	TRBJ1-2	CASSWDRGGYGYTF	TGTGCCAGCAGTTGGGACAGGGGAGGCTATGGCTACACCTTC
-	TRBV20-1	-	TRBJ1-6	CSASLGYNSPLHF	TGCAGTGCTAGTCTGGGCTATAATTCACCCCTCCACTTT
TRBD2	TRBV4-1	-	TRBJ2-1	CASSPGLGNNEQFF	TGCGCCAGCAGCCCGGGACTAGGGAACAATGAGCAGTTCTTC
-	TRBV6-5	-	TRBJ1-5	CASSYGRAQPQHF	TGTGCCAGCAGTTATGGGAGGGCCCAGCCCCAGCATTTT
-	TRBV20-1	-	TRBJ1-4	CSASRTTNEKLFF	TGCAGTGCTAGCCGGACAACTAATGAAAAACTGTTTTTT
-	TRBV7-9	-	TRBJ2-5	CASSLGGGIEETQYF	TGTGCCAGCAGCTTAGGAGGAGGGATCGAAGAGACCCAGTACTTC
-	TRBV10-3	few	TRBJ1-6	CAISVAPASSYNSPLHF	TGTGCCATCAGTGTGGCCCCTGCAAGCTCCTATAATTCACCCCTCCACTTT
TRBD1	TRBV7-2	-	TRBJ2-3	CASSSQGAGRTDTQYF	TGTGCCAGCAGCTCACAGGGGGCTGGACGGACAGATACGCAGTATTTT
-	TRBV30	-	TRBJ1-1	CAWEIMNTEAFF	TGTGCCTGGGAAATAATGAACACTGAAGCTTTCTTT
-	TRBV19	-	TRBJ2-1	CASSIAGSHEQFF	TGTGCCAGTAGTATAGCGGGTAGCCATGAGCAGTTCTTC
-	TRBV2	-	TRBJ1-2	CASRTDANYGYTF	TGTGCCAGCAGGACGGATGCTAACTATGGCTACACCTTC
-	TRBV7-2	once	TRBJ2-3	CASRIGQSTDTQYF	TGTGCCAGCAGAATCGGGCAGAGCACAGATACGCAGTATTTT
-	TRBV20-1	-	TRBJ1-1	CSAGSDPNTEAFF	TGCAGTGCTGGGTCGGACCCTAACACTGAAGCTTTCTTT
-	TRBV6-2/TRBV6-3	-	TRBJ2-3	CASTGSYTQYF	TGTGCCAGCACAGGGTCATATACGCAGTATTTT
-	TRBV15	-	TRBJ2-5	CATSRAGRGETQYF	TGTGCCACCAGCAGAGCGGGGAGAGGAGAGACCCAGTACTTC
-	TRBV3-1	-	TRBJ1-6	CASSQAPGTASPLHF	TGTGCCAGCAGCCAAGCGCCCGGGACGGCTTCACCCCTCCACTTT